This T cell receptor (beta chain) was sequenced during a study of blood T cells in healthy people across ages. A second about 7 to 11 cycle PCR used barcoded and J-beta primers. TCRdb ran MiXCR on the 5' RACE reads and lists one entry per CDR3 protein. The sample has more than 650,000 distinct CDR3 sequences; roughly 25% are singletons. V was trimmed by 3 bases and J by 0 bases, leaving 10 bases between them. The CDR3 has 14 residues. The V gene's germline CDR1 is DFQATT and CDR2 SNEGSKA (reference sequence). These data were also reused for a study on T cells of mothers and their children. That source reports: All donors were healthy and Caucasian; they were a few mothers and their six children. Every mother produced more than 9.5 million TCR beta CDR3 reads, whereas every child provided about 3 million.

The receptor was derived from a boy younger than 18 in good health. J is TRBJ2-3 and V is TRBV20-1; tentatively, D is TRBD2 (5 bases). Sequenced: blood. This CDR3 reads CSASSVSSTDTQYF. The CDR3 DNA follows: TGCAGTGCTAGTAGCGTTTCTAGCACAGATACGCAGTATTTT.